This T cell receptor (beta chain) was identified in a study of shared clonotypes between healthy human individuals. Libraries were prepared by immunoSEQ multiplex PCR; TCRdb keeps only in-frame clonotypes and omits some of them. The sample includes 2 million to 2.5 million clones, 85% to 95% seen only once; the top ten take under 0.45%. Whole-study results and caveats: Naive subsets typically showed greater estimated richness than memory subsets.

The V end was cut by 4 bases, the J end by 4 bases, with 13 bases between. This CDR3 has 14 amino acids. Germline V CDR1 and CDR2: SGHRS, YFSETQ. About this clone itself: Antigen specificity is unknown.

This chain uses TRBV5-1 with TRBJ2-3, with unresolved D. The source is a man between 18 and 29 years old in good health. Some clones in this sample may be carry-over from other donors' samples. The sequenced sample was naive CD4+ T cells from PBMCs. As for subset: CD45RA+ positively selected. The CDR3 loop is CASSPAIRSDTQYF. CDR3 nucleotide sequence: TGCGCCAGCAGCCCGGCAATAAGATCAGATACGCAGTATTTT.